This T cell receptor beta chain is drawn from a study of metastatic and nonmetastatic thyroid tumors. Trimming stripped 0 bases from V and 6 bases from J, with 12 bases between. The CDR3 contains 16 residues. Germline CDR1 and CDR2: LGHNA and YSLEER. This clone was counted between two and nine times. A much bigger clone sits one base away, suggesting this may be a read error. Patients underwent thyroid surgery, and none had received any treatment before it. TCRdb reanalyzed the PCR reads via MiXCR. The table includes approximately 74,000 clones, more than 13% detected once. The sample consisted of blood. V usage is TRBV4-3 and J usage is TRBJ1-6; D is uncertain. The clonotype comes from a male donor with papillary thyroid cancer or a benign thyroid nodule (not recorded which). Some clones in this sample may be carry-over from other donors' samples. CDR3 DNA: TGCGCCAGCAGCCAAGATCCTAGGGCTGCTAATTCACCCCTCCACTTT. It encodes CASSQDPRAANSPLHF.